This T cell receptor beta chain stems from a study of blood T cell repertoires in COVID-19. Original processing methods: Reference gene primers were amplified, and this amplification served to estimate nucleated cell counts. TCRdb's copy holds only in-frame clones and misses some; the assay was immunoSEQ multiplex PCR. The DNA was the basis for D and trimming; V, J and clone size are from that table. The sample gives 450,000 to 500,000 clones, over 75% of which show up once; more than 3% is in the top ten. CDR1 and CDR2 (germline): SGHVS, FQNEAQ. This CDR3 is built from 14 residues. V lost 5 bases, J lost 9 bases, and 11 bases stayed unmatched.

V and J are TRBV7-8 and TRBJ2-3; TRBD1 matches 7 bases. This receptor was obtained from a human donor in a cohort sampled during active COVID-19. Material for sequencing was peripheral blood. The DNA of the CDR3 is TGTGCCAGCAGCCCCTTCCCGGACAGGTTCACGCAGTATTTT. As protein: CASSPFPDRFTQYF.